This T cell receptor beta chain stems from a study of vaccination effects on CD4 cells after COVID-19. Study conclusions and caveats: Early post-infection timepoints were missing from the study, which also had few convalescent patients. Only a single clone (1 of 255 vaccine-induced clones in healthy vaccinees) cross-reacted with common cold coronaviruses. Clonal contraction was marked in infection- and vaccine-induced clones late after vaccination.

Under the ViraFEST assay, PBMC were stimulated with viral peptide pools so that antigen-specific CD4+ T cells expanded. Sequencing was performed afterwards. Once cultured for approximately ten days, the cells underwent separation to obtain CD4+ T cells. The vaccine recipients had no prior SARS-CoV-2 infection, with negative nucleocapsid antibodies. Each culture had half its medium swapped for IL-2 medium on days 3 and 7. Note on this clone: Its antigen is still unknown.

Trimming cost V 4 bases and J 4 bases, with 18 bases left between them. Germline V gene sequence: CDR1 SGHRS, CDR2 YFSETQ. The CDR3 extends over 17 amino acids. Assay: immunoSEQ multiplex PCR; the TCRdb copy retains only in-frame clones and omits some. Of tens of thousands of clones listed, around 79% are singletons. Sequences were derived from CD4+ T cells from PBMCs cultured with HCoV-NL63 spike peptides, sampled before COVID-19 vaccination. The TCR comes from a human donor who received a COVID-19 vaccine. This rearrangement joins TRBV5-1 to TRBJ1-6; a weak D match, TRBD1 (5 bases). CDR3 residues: CASSQGPQIPYNSPLHF. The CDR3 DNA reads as TGCGCCAGCAGCCAGGGACCCCAGATCCCTTATAATTCACCCCTCCACTTT.